This T cell receptor (beta chain) is from a study of cytomegalovirus exposure and HLA in healthy donors (TCRdb year 2017). The study in broad terms: According to a later analysis, one platform produced both the 110 or so validation repertoires and the approximately 600 repertoires of the first cohort. The study aimed to test whether signatures of past pathogen exposure could be identified by cataloging public T cell receptors. Besides the first cohort of 550 to 750 subjects, a separate validation cohort made up of roughly 120 different subjects was used. The study combined high-throughput TCR immunosequencing, statistical association of individual TCRs with disease status, and machine learning to predict cytomegalovirus infection status. General conclusions and limits of the study: A later analysis had no HLA typing for the validation cohort, so co-occurrence there was scored across all 120 or so repertoires. The study gave a list of 150 to 200 TCR beta chains associated with cytomegalovirus. In both the original and validation cohorts, the classifier was reported to diagnose cytomegalovirus status with high specificity and sensitivity. It was suggested by the authors that the approach could potentially be generalized to other disease states and immunological phenotypes. Most TCR sequences were seen in very few donors, while some public TCRs were found in many individuals. A later analysis found that TCRs clustered in the first cohort also tended to co-occur in the 100 to 150 validation repertoires, with 94% of cluster scores above 0. In vitro tests confirmed that a few of the cytomegalovirus-associated TCR beta chains recognize cytomegalovirus antigens.

The library relied on the immunoSEQ multiplex PCR assay. The published analysis was carried out like this. To diagnose cytomegalovirus status from the catalog of TCR beta chain sequences, a statistical classification framework was built. This immuneACCESS table, as held by TCRdb, lists in-frame sequences with V and J called but not all clones. Of the missing ones, under half trace to an unresolved V gene in checked studies; the others have no known cause. The DNA gave D and trimming, while V, J and clone size come from that table. A total of approximately 200,000 clones appear in this sample, roughly 81% of them only once. 1.2% of the sample is held by the ten biggest clonotypes. Donors formed part of the validation cohort, which comprised 120 subjects and was distinct from the first cohort of over 500 subjects. In the case of this clone: The antigen it binds to is not known. One base away there is no much larger clone; base qualities are not given.

Reading the germline V gene gives CDR1 SGHAT and CDR2 FQNNGV. The CDR3 covers 15 residues, taking in both the cysteine and the phenylalanine. Only the CDR3 part of the read is kept: 45 bases, read in frame from the first base. Germline trimming: 2 bases from V, 7 bases from J; junction bases outside gene matches: 11. Recombination joined TRBV11-2 with TRBJ2-7, with 7 central nucleotides matching TRBD2. This TCR was sampled from a woman aged 30 to 39 in good health and CMV-seronegative. The sequencing input was PBMCs. The nucleotide sequence reads as follows: TGTGCCAGCAGCTTACCCCGGACTAGGATGGGGGAGCAGTACTTC. Translated, it reads CASSLPRTRMGEQYF. Outside the CDR3, residues come from the reference TRBV11-2 and TRBJ2-7 proteins, so the full variable domain is: EAGVAQSPRYKIIEKRQSVAFWCNPISGHATLYWYQQILGQGPKLLIQFQNNGVVDDSQLPKDRFSAERLKGVDSTLKIQPAKLEDSAVYLCASSLPRTRMGEQYFGPGTRLTVT.